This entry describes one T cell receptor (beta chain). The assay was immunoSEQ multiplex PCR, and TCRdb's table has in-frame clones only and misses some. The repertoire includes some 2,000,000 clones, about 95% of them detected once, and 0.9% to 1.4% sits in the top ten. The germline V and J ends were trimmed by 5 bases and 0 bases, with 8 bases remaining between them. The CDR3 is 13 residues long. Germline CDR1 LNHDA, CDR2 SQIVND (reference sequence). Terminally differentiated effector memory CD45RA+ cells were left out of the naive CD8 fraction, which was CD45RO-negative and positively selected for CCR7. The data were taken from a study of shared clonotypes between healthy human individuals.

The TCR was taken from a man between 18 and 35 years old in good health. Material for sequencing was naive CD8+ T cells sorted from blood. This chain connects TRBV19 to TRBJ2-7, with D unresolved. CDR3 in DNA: TGTGCCAGTAGTGTACAGATCTCCTACGAGCAGTACTTC. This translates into CASSVQISYEQYF.